This T cell receptor (beta chain) was found in a study of T cell repertoires in cytomegalovirus infection. Overall study: Well-studied HLA-B-restricted epitopes and recently identified HLA-C-restricted epitopes of CMV were both used in the study. Signatures in public TCR beta sequences pointed to both CMV infection and matching HLA type. General study results and limits: CMV-specific TCR beta clonotypes restricted by HLA-C were the ones dominating the ex vivo response. Using cumulative public TCR beta family frequency, the authors identified those who carried CMV together with the relevant HLA.

TCRdb reanalysed the reads using MiXCR and keeps one entry per CDR3 protein. The sample records a few hundred thousand distinct CDR3 sequences, around 30% being singletons. With 0 bases removed from V and 4 bases from J, the gap between germline ends came to 6 bases. Germline CDR1 and CDR2: KGHSH and LQKENI. This CDR3 has 13 amino acids. A note on this clonotype: Its antigen is as yet unknown.

The genes are TRBV18 and TRBJ2-5; D call uncertain. This TCR derives from a human donor in good health (CMV status not recorded). Some clones in this sample may be carry-over from other donors' samples. Here the sequenced sample was cultured PBMCs, taken from culture after CMV antigen stimulation. CDR3 loop: CASSPPARETQYF. Written as DNA, the CDR3 is TGTGCCAGCTCACCACCTGCTCGAGAGACCCAGTACTTC. Filled out from reference TRBV18 and TRBJ2-5, the complete variable domain reads NAGVMQNPRHLVRRRGQEARLRCSPMKGHSHVYWYRQLPEEGLKFMVYLQKENIIDESGMPKERFSAEFPKEGPSILRIQQVVRGDSAAYFCASSPPARETQYFGPGTRLLVL.